This entry features one T cell receptor (beta chain) sequence. This sample was included in a study of blood T cell repertoires in COVID-19. The repertoire was sequenced with immunoSEQ multiplex PCR; TCRdb's copy has only in-frame clones and lacks some. The repertoire has 35,000 to 45,000 clones, about 78% of them found once; the top ten carry under 9.5%. Between the trimmed V and J ends, which lost 4 bases and 2 bases, there was a span of 9 bases. The CDR3 length is 14 residues. Germline CDR1 is LNHDA and CDR2 is SQIVND (reference sequence). The chain has TRBV19 and TRBJ2-1, with a tentative D call TRBD1 (6 bases). Sequencing was performed on peripheral blood. The receptor's source is a man aged 70 or older with active or convalescent COVID-19. Here the CDR3 DNA reads TGTGCCAGTAGTAACCAGGGGCCCTACAATGAGCAGTTCTTC. It specifies CASSNQGPYNEQFF.